The next 27 T cell receptor beta chains were all read from a single sample in a study of T cells in Graves' hyperthyroidism and ophthalmopathy. The source material, RNA transcripts, was used to amplify TCR beta CDR3 regions. HTBI primers were used for first-round RT-PCR of the TCR CDR3. TCRdb recomputed calls from the multiplex PCR reads with MiXCR, one row per CDR3 protein. The sample contains about 400,000 distinct CDR3 sequences, about 16% of which appear only once. Material: blood. The receptors were gathered from a woman in her twenties or thirties with Graves' hyperthyroidism.

This clonotype has ten or more counts. This sequence joins TRBV3-1 and TRBJ2-1, with 9 positions matching TRBD2. This CDR3 is 19 amino acids long. The germline V gene has CDR1 LGHDT and CDR2 YNNKEL (reference sequence). V was pared by 3 bases and J by 1 base, with 13 bases of the junction left unmatched. CDR3 amino acids: CASSHPPGASGESYNEQFF. CDR3 in DNA: TGTGCCAGCAGCCATCCCCCAGGGGCTAGCGGGGAATCCTACAATGAGCAGTTCTTC.

The chain combines TRBV20-1 with TRBJ1-6; the D gene is possibly TRBD1 (5 bases). Germline V gene data show CDR1 as DFQATT and CDR2 as SNEGSKA (reference sequence). Trimming removed 6 bases from V and 7 bases from J, with 16 bases in between. The CDR3 has 14 residues. CDR3 amino acids: CSAPGTLENSPLHF. The CDR3 DNA reads TGCAGTGCGCCGGGGACCTTGGAGAATTCACCCCTCCACTTT.

This clonotype was detected many times. The V gene is TRBV7-2, the J gene TRBJ2-7, with 11 bases aligning to TRBD2. The germline V gene encodes CDR1 SGHTA and CDR2 FQGNSA. This CDR3 spans 14 amino acids. The V segment lost 3 bases and the J segment 4 bases; nucleotides outside the gene matches: 2. CDR3 loop: CASSFTSGSYEQYF. The DNA of the CDR3 is TGTGCCAGCAGCTTTACTAGCGGGAGTTACGAGCAGTACTTC. Together with reference TRBV7-2 and TRBJ2-7, the CDR3 gives the full variable domain: GAGVSQSPSNKVTEKGKDVELRCDPISGHTALYWYRQSLGQGLEFLIYFQGNSAPDKSGLPSDRFSAERTGGSVSTLTIQRTQQEDSAVYLCASSFTSGSYEQYFGPGTRLTVT.

This clonotype was counted a few times. V and J are TRBV6-1 and TRBJ2-2; TRBD1 might be the D (7 bases). CDR3 length: 16 amino acids. Trimming stripped 6 bases from V and 6 bases from J, with 20 bases between. Germline values: CDR1 MNHNS, CDR2 SASEGT. CDR3 residues: CASRRDIRGAAGELFF. The CDR3 DNA sequence: TGTGCCAGCAGGCGGGACATCAGGGGGGCTGCCGGGGAGCTGTTTTTT.

This clonotype was detected ten times or more. V is TRBV28 and J is TRBJ2-1; D is unresolved. The CDR3 spans 16 residues. Germline lookup yields CDR1 MDHEN and CDR2 SYDVKM. Trimming cost V 6 bases and J 3 bases, with 18 bases left between them. As DNA, the CDR3 is TGTGCCAGCAGCCTCGAAGGCACACAATTCTACAATGAGCAGTTCTTC. Translating it yields CASSLEGTQFYNEQFF.

This clonotype was seen only a few times. This rearrangement joins TRBV24-1 to TRBJ2-1, with 9 bases matching TRBD1. V trimming: 7 bases; J trimming: 5 bases; junction bases outside the gene matches: 8. The CDR3 contains 15 residues. Germline V CDR1 and CDR2: KGHDR, SFDVKD. CDR3 sequence (DNA): TGTGCCACCAGCGATCCGGGACAGGGAAACAATGAGCAGTTCTTC. Amino acids: CATSDPGQGNNEQFF.

In this sample, this clonotype turned up a few times. The chain is built from TRBV4-1 and TRBJ1-1; D unresolved. V shed 1 base and J shed 5 bases, with 14 bases lying between them. Germline V CDR1 and CDR2: MGHRA, YSYEKL. This CDR3 contains 15 residues. The CDR3 nucleotides read TGCGCCAGCAGCCAAGTCTACCTGGTCGGGACTGAAGCTTTCTTT. It yields the protein CASSQVYLVGTEAFF.

The CDR3 spells CATSRDGRIDTGELFF. The CDR3 bases are TGTGCCACCAGCAGAGACGGCAGGATAGACACCGGGGAGCTGTTTTTT. This chain uses TRBV15 with TRBJ2-2, with D unclear. The ends were cut back, 0 bases at V and 3 bases at J, with 11 bases in the middle. In germline, CDR1 is LNHNV, CDR2 YYDKDF (reference sequence). There are 16 residues in the CDR3.

The chain joins TRBV6-4 to TRBJ2-7, with 9 bases that match TRBD2. The germline CDR1 and CDR2 sequences are MRHNA and SNTAGT. CDR3 length: 17 residues. The trim removed 6 bases at V and 3 bases at J, leaving 15 bases unmatched. The CDR3, as DNA: TGTGCCAGCAGCTCCGGGACTAGCTCGGTGCTTAACTACGAGCAGTACTTC. This translates into CASSSGTSSVLNYEQYF.

This clonotype occurred a few times. The chain employs TRBV4-2 and TRBJ2-5, with 10 positions matching TRBD2. CDR3 length equals 16 residues. V lost 0 bases and J lost 4; bases outside the gene matches: 5. CDR1 and CDR2 (germline): LGHNA, YNFKEQ. The CDR3 is CASSQEAGGPGETQYF. CDR3 sequence (DNA): TGTGCCAGCAGCCAAGAAGCGGGAGGGCCGGGAGAGACCCAGTACTTC.

This clonotype has a count of ten or more. The J gene is TRBJ2-3, the V gene TRBV20-1; 8 bases match TRBD2. V lost 5 bases, J lost 3 bases, and 10 bases stayed unmatched. CDR3 length: 15 amino acids. CDR1 DFQATT and CDR2 SNEGSKA come from the germline V gene (reference sequence). CDR3 in amino acids: CSASRGSGTTDTQYF. In DNA form, the CDR3 reads TGCAGTGCTTCCCGCGGTAGCGGGACGACAGATACGCAGTATTTT.

This clonotype occurred many times. The gene calls are TRBV18 and TRBJ2-1, with TRBD2 identical over 8 bases. V lost 6 bases to trimming and J lost 5 bases; unmatched junction nucleotides: 12. This CDR3 comprises 16 residues. CDR1 is KGHSH and CDR2 is LQKENI in the germline V gene. The DNA for the CDR3 is TGTGCCAGCTCGGCTCAGGACCAAGCGGGAGACAATGAGCAGTTCTTC. Amino acids: CASSAQDQAGDNEQFF.

As to this clonotype: The final CDR3 position lacks the conserved phenylalanine or tryptophan, pointing to a likely read error. The chain links TRBV6-9 to TRBJ2-5; possibly TRBD1 for D (5 bases). The CDR3 contains 14 residues. Per germline, CDR1 MNHGY and CDR2 SVAAGI. Trimming shortened V by 3 bases and J by 2 bases, and 10 bases separated the two germline ends. CDR3 nucleotides: TGTGCCAGCAGTTACGCCCCAGGGCAAGAGACCCAGTACCTC. This encodes CASSYAPGQETQYL.

This clonotype was recorded many times. This chain uses TRBV28 with TRBJ1-5; D gene unclear. V lost 4 bases and J 2 bases, leaving 9 bases between the germline ends. The germline gives CDR1 MDHEN, CDR2 SYDVKM. CDR3 size: 14 residues. The CDR3 reads CASSSGIRNQPQHF. The DNA of the CDR3 is TGTGCCAGCAGTTCGGGGATTCGCAATCAGCCCCAGCATTTT. The entire variable domain, with the rest obtained from reference TRBV28 and TRBJ1-5, is as follows: DVKVTQSSRYLVKRTGEKVFLECVQDMDHENMFWYRQDPGLGLRLIYFSYDVKMKEKGDIPEGYSVSREKKERFSLILESASTNQTSMYLCASSSGIRNQPQHFGDGTRLSIL.

This clonotype was detected only a few times. V gene TRBV12-3 or TRBV12-4 combines with J gene TRBJ2-7, with TRBD2 matching 9 bases. V lost 2 bases to trimming and J lost 4 bases; unmatched junction nucleotides: 3. This CDR3 spans 14 amino acids. CDR3: CASSLRGREYEQYF. For the CDR3, the DNA is TGTGCCAGCAGTTTACGCGGGAGGGAGTACGAGCAGTACTTC.

This clonotype appeared many times. The chain is built from TRBV5-1 and TRBJ1-5, with D maybe TRBD1 (6 bases). V was trimmed by 4 bases and J by 7 bases, leaving 18 bases between them. This CDR3 comprises 15 residues. Germline CDR1 is SGHRS and CDR2 is YFSETQ. The CDR3 sequence is CASSQAGGQGQPQHF. For the CDR3, the DNA is TGCGCCAGCAGCCAGGCTGGGGGGCAGGGCCAGCCCCAGCATTTT. The variable domain in full, with the rest retrieved from reference TRBV5-1 and TRBJ1-5, is KAGVTQTPRYLIKTRGQQVTLSCSPISGHRSVSWYQQTPGQGLQFLFEYFSETQRNKGNFPGRFSGRQFSNSRSEMNVSTLELGDSALYLCASSQAGGQGQPQHFGDGTRLSIL.

This clonotype was observed many times. The rearrangement links TRBV6-1 to TRBJ1-2; the match to TRBD1 covers 7 bases. CDR3 size: 14 residues. The ends lost 8 bases at V and 3 bases at J; junction bases unmatched: 9. The germline V gene encodes CDR1 MNHNS and CDR2 SASEGT. CDR3 sequence (DNA): TGTGCCAGCGGGACAGACAGGAGTTACTATGGCTACACCTTC. Protein sequence: CASGTDRSYYGYTF.

The sample holds a few counts of this clonotype. This chain connects TRBV2 to TRBJ1-4, with a possible D match to TRBD1 (5 bases). The CDR3 consists of 14 residues. Looked up from germline, CDR1 is SNHLY and CDR2 is FYNNEI. V was pared by 7 bases and J by 4 bases, with 13 bases between. The CDR3 reads CASTRMTDNEKLFF. The DNA for the CDR3 is TGTGCCAGCACCCGAATGACAGATAATGAAAAACTGTTTTTT.

Worth noting for this clonotype: Likely a read error: the CDR3 ends without its conserved phenylalanine or tryptophan. CDR3 protein: CSVATGDEQYS. The CDR3, as DNA: TGCAGCGTGGCGACAGGGGACGAGCAGTACTCC. This chain links TRBV29-1 with TRBJ2-7, with TRBD1 identical over 8 bases. The V gene's germline CDR1 is SQVTM and CDR2 ANQGSEA. The CDR3 runs to 11 residues. V trimming: 6 bases; J trimming: 5 bases; junction bases outside the gene matches: 3.

A few counts support this clonotype. This rearrangement joins TRBV29-1 to TRBJ2-1; no reliable D call. CDR1 and CDR2 (germline): SQVTM, ANQGSEA. CDR3 length: 11 amino acids. Trimming cost V 7 bases and J 9 bases, with 13 bases left between them. The CDR3 DNA reads TGCAGCGCCACAGTTGACGGTGAGCAGTTCTTC. Its translation is CSATVDGEQFF.

This clonotype was counted many times. The chain is built from TRBV20-1 and TRBJ2-5, with 7 bases aligning to TRBD2. CDR3 length equals 14 residues. The germline V gene encodes CDR1 DFQATT and CDR2 SNEGSKA (reference sequence). With 5 bases clipped from V and 2 bases from J, the junction kept 8 bases outside the gene matches. The CDR3 is CSASLAGAQETQYF. Written as DNA, the CDR3 is TGCAGTGCTTCCTTGGCGGGAGCTCAAGAGACCCAGTACTTC.

This clonotype occurred many times. CDR3 nucleotides: TGCAGTGCTAGAGATGCTGGTACTGAAGCTTTCTTT. Protein sequence: CSARDAGTEAFF. V usage is TRBV20-1 and J usage is TRBJ1-1, with no clear D. CDR1 and CDR2 from the germline V gene are DFQATT and SNEGSKA (reference sequence). There are 12 residues in the CDR3. Trimming cost V 0 bases and J 5 bases, with 7 bases left between them.

The chain links TRBV20-1 to TRBJ2-1; 9 nucleotides match TRBD2. Germline values: CDR1 DFQATT, CDR2 SNEGSKA (reference sequence). The CDR3 has 16 residues. Trimming at V came to 2 bases and at J to 4 bases, leaving 9 bases not matched to a gene. The CDR3 protein is CSARSRLAEKYNEQFF. CDR3 DNA sequence: TGCAGTGCTAGATCCCGACTAGCGGAAAAATACAATGAGCAGTTCTTC.

In DNA form, the CDR3 reads TGTGCCAGCAGCCTGGGACTAGCGGGAGGATTGACAGATACGCAGTATTTT. Encoded protein: CASSLGLAGGLTDTQYF. V gene TRBV9 combines with J gene TRBJ2-3; 15 nucleotides line up with TRBD2. The germline V gene encodes CDR1 SGDLS and CDR2 YYNGEE. V lost 4 bases to trimming and J lost 3 bases; unmatched junction nucleotides: 6. CDR3 size: 17 residues.

In its sample, this clonotype was seen many times. The chain employs TRBV2 and TRBJ1-1, with D tentatively TRBD1 (5 bases). V was clipped by 8 bases and J by 1 base, with 11 bases between them. Germline CDR1 SNHLY, CDR2 FYNNEI. The CDR3 is 13 residues long. Here the CDR3 reads CASGGLPNTEAFF. CDR3 sequence (DNA): TGTGCCAGCGGGGGACTTCCGAACACTGAAGCTTTCTTT.

This chain links TRBV9 with TRBJ1-5; D is perhaps TRBD1 (5 bases). CDR1 and CDR2 (germline): SGDLS, YYNGEE. This CDR3 contains 15 residues. V lost 0 bases and J lost 3, with 10 bases in between. CDR3 DNA: TGTGCCAGCAGCGTAGGGGGGGAGCCCAATCAGCCCCAGCATTTT. It specifies CASSVGGEPNQPQHF. The complete variable domain, with remaining parts taken from reference TRBV9 and TRBJ1-5, reads DSGVTQTPKHLITATGQRVTLRCSPRSGDLSVYWYQQSLDQGLQFLIQYYNGEERAKGNILERFSAQQFPDLHSELNLSSLELGDSALYFCASSVGGEPNQPQHFGDGTRLSIL.

A word on this clonotype: It may be a read error: a sequence one base away is much more abundant. The rearrangement joins TRBV20-1 to TRBJ2-3; D is perhaps TRBD1 (6 bases). There are 14 residues in the CDR3. Trimming cost V 5 bases and J 4 bases, with 16 bases left between them. The germline V gene has CDR1 DFQATT and CDR2 SNEGSKA (reference sequence). The CDR3 DNA reads TGCAGTGCTGACAAACAGGGCAGTGCAGATACGCAGTATTTT. Its translation: CSADKQGSADTQYF.